Listed here are 24 T cell receptor beta chains from one sample, sequenced in a study of molecular identifiers for immune sequencing clone quantification. TCRdb redid the calling of the PCR reads with MiXCR, one entry per CDR3 protein. The sample includes approximately 550,000 distinct CDR3 sequences, over 20% of them seen just once. Material: naive CD8+ T cells from blood, with Jurkat cell RNA spiked in. Subset of the sample: FACS-sorted CD8+CD4-CCR7+CD45RA+ naive T cells. The receptors shown here come from a human donor in good health. Some libraries in this study had Jurkat cell RNA spiked in.

This clonotype was recorded once. The junction differs from germline at one of its ends, possibly a read error. The chain links TRBV5-1 to TRBJ2-7; D remains unclear. This CDR3 spans 11 amino acids. Germline assignment: CDR1 SGHRS and CDR2 YFSETQ. The CDR3 bases are TGCGCCAGCAGCTTTTCCTACGAGCAGCACTTC. Translating it yields CASSFSYEQHF.

This clonotype was counted many times. The chain has TRBV5-1 and TRBJ2-5; D possibly uses TRBD1 or TRBD2 (6 bases each). The ends were cut back, 2 bases at V and 1 base at J, with 15 bases in the middle. The CDR3 has 16 amino acids. The germline CDR1 and CDR2 sequences are SGHRS and YFSETQ. CDR3 amino acids: CASSFRGRGAQETQYF. The DNA of the CDR3 is TGCGCCAGCAGCTTCCGGGGGCGAGGGGCCCAAGAGACCCAGTACTTC.

There are many counts of this clonotype. The genes are TRBV28 and TRBJ2-7; D is perhaps TRBD1 or TRBD2 (5 bases each). The V gene's germline CDR1 is MDHEN and CDR2 SYDVKM. This CDR3 comprises 16 residues. Trimming pared 7 bases from V and 2 bases from J, leaving 21 bases between. The DNA for the CDR3 is TGTGCCAGCAACCCTAAACGTGGGACGCGAGCCTACGAGCAGTACTTC. This codes for CASNPKRGTRAYEQYF.

This clonotype was recorded once. A read error may produce the germline difference seen at one junction end. This chain uses TRBV7-9 with TRBJ1-1; 9 positions agree with TRBD1. The CDR3 length is 15 residues. Germline V lookup: CDR1 SEHNR, CDR2 FQNEAQ (reference sequence). In DNA, the CDR3 is TGTGCCAGCAGCTCCTCCGGGACAGGGAACATTGAAGCTTTCTTT. The encoded protein is CASSSSGTGNIEAFF.

With regard to this clonotype: A much larger clone lies one base from this, so it may be a read error. The chain couples TRBV29-1 to TRBJ1-1; 9 bases are shared with TRBD1. Per the germline V gene, CDR1 is SQVTM and CDR2 is ANQGSEA. The CDR3 spans 13 residues. The trim removed 7 bases at V and 5 bases at J, leaving 8 bases unmatched. In DNA form, the CDR3 reads TGCAGCGCTGATAACAGGGGGCGGACTGAAGCTTTCTTT. It translates to CSADNRGRTEAFF.

A note on this clonotype: The final CDR3 position lacks the conserved phenylalanine or tryptophan, pointing to a likely read error. The chain links TRBV6-1 to TRBJ1-5; D is ambiguous. CDR3 length: 11 amino acids. V was cut by 1 base and J by 7 bases, with 2 bases left in between. CDR1 is MNHNS, CDR2 SASEGT, per germline. The CDR3 coding sequence is TGTGCCAGCAGTGAAGAACAGCCCCAGCATCTT. This encodes CASSEEQPQHL.

This clonotype showed up many times. The gene calls are TRBV10-2 and TRBJ2-3; tentative D call: TRBD1 (6 bases). The CDR3 loop spans 13 amino acids. The germline gives CDR1 WSHSY, CDR2 SAAADI. Trimming took 3 bases from V and 6 from J, leaving 10 bases between them. The CDR3 loop is CASSDWGPDTQYF. The CDR3 region has the DNA TGCGCCAGCAGTGATTGGGGGCCGGATACGCAGTATTTT.

In this sample, this clonotype turned up a few times. The chain uses TRBV9 and TRBJ1-1; D is unclear. CDR3 length equals 14 residues. The V gene's germline CDR1 is SGDLS and CDR2 YYNGEE. V lost 0 bases to trimming and J lost 1 base, with 7 bases between them. The CDR3 spells CASSVVTENTEAFF. In DNA, the CDR3 is TGTGCCAGCAGCGTAGTCACGGAGAACACTGAAGCTTTCTTT.

J is TRBJ2-3 and V is TRBV13; D is undetermined. V was shortened by 5 bases and J by 7 bases, with 22 bases between the two germline ends. CDR1 PRHDT and CDR2 FYEKMQ come from the germline V gene (reference sequence). The CDR3 loop spans 16 amino acids. The CDR3 sequence: CASSGTTVGYGNTQYF. The CDR3 coding sequence is TGTGCCAGCAGCGGAACCACAGTGGGCTACGGAAATACGCAGTATTTT. Filled out from reference TRBV13 and TRBJ2-3, the complete variable domain reads AAGVIQSPRHLIKEKRETATLKCYPIPRHDTVYWYQQGPGQDPQFLISFYEKMQSDKGSIPDRFSAQQFSDYHSELNMSSLELGDSALYFCASSGTTVGYGNTQYFGPGTRLTVL.

Remarks on this clonotype: One junction end disagrees with the germline gene, perhaps due to a read error. The rearrangement joins TRBV7-9 to TRBJ1-1, with 8 bases matching TRBD1. Germline CDR1 reads SEHNR; CDR2 reads FQNEAQ (reference sequence). The CDR3 has 16 residues. The CDR3 is CASSSWGTGMNTEVFF. CDR3 in DNA: TGTGCCAGCAGCTCCTGGGGGACAGGAATGAACACTGAAGTTTTCTTT.

This chain uses TRBV7-8 with TRBJ2-7, with D perhaps given as TRBD1 or TRBD2 (5 bases each). The ends were cut back, 1 base at V and 3 bases at J, with 19 bases in the middle. This CDR3 has 17 residues. The germline gives CDR1 SGHVS, CDR2 FQNEAQ. CDR3 loop: CASSLGQSLGSYYEQYF. CDR3 DNA sequence: TGTGCCAGCAGCTTAGGACAGAGTTTAGGGAGCTACTACGAGCAGTACTTC.

This chain links TRBV5-6 with TRBJ1-2; no reliable D call. V was shortened by 0 bases and J by 3 bases, with 9 bases between the two germline ends. This CDR3 contains 14 residues. Germline V gives CDR1 SGHDT, CDR2 YYEEEE. For the CDR3, the DNA is TGTGCCAGCAGCTTGGGGACGGCGCACTATGGCTACACCTTC. Its translation is CASSLGTAHYGYTF. Full variable domain (outside the CDR3, taken from reference TRBV5-6 and TRBJ1-2): DAGVTQSPTHLIKTRGQQVTLRCSPKSGHDTVSWYQQALGQGPQFIFQYYEEEERQRGNFPDRFSGHQFPNYSSELNVNALLLGDSALYLCASSLGTAHYGYTFGSGTRLTVV.

The chain has TRBV27 and TRBJ2-5, with D hard to call. Germline lookup yields CDR1 MNHEY and CDR2 SMNVEV (reference sequence). CDR3 length: 13 amino acids. V shed 4 bases and J shed 5 bases, with 11 bases lying between them. The CDR3 sequence is CASSSTSWETQYF. The CDR3 DNA reads TGTGCCAGCAGTTCCACTTCTTGGGAGACCCAGTACTTC.

The gene calls are TRBV11-3 and TRBJ2-5; perhaps TRBD2 as D (5 bases). Germline V gene data show CDR1 as SGHNT and CDR2 as YENEEA. The CDR3 loop spans 14 amino acids. V lost 4 bases, J lost 0 bases, and 9 bases lay in between. The CDR3 here is CASSSEGDQETQYF. The CDR3 DNA sequence: TGTGCCAGCAGCTCAGAGGGCGACCAAGAGACCCAGTACTTC.

This chain links TRBV7-6 with TRBJ2-1; 10 bases align to TRBD1. Trimming at V came to 3 bases and at J to 8 bases, leaving 10 bases not matched to a gene. The CDR3 has 16 residues. From germline, CDR1 is SGHVS and CDR2 FNYEAQ. In DNA form, the CDR3 reads TGTGCCAGCAGCTTCACAACGGGACAGGGGATCGATGAGCAGTTCTTC. Amino acids: CASSFTTGQGIDEQFF.

This clonotype was recorded many times. The chain uses TRBV12-3 or TRBV12-4 and TRBJ2-6, with no clear D. The CDR3 is 13 amino acids. V was cut by 8 bases and J by 0 bases, with 5 bases left in between. In DNA, the CDR3 is TGTGCCAGCTGGAGCTCTGGGGCCAACGTCCTGACTTTC. Its protein is CASWSSGANVLTF.

This clonotype was seen a handful of times. The chain employs TRBV4-3 and TRBJ2-7; 8 bases line up with TRBD1. This CDR3 is built from 15 residues. CDR1 LGHNA and CDR2 YSLEER come from the germline V gene. Germline trimming cut 4 bases from V and 2 bases from J; bases unmatched to any gene: 7. CDR3 amino acids: CASSRSRGPAYEQYF. CDR3 DNA sequence: TGCGCCAGCAGCCGCAGCAGGGGGCCTGCCTACGAGCAGTACTTC.

The chain carries TRBV6-1 and TRBJ2-7; D is uncertain. The CDR3 is 15 amino acids. Trimming cost V 6 bases and J 0 bases, with 15 bases left between them. Germline V gives CDR1 MNHNS, CDR2 SASEGT. The CDR3, as DNA: TGTGCCAGCAGCCTCGACGAATACTGCTCCTACGAGCAGTACTTC. This encodes CASSLDEYCSYEQYF.

Remarks on this clonotype: A much bigger clone sits one base away, suggesting this may be a read error. This chain uses TRBV7-9 with TRBJ2-3; D is undetermined. This CDR3 region has 12 residues. Germline-derived CDR1 and CDR2 are SEHNR and FQNEAQ (reference sequence). V was trimmed by 10 bases and J by 1 base, leaving 9 bases between them. This CDR3 reads CATVDGTDTQYF. DNA for the CDR3: TGTGCCACAGTTGACGGCACAGATACGCAGTATTTT.

This clonotype showed up many times. CDR3 protein: CASSFRWKNTEAFF. In DNA form, the CDR3 reads TGTGCCAGCAGCTTCAGGTGGAAGAACACTGAAGCTTTCTTT. This chain connects TRBV5-6 to TRBJ1-1; no definite D call. V lost 2 bases and J 1 base, leaving 9 bases between the germline ends. Germline V gene sequence: CDR1 SGHDT, CDR2 YYEEEE. The CDR3 spans 14 residues. The full variable domain, rest sourced from reference TRBV5-6 and TRBJ1-1, is DAGVTQSPTHLIKTRGQQVTLRCSPKSGHDTVSWYQQALGQGPQFIFQYYEEEERQRGNFPDRFSGHQFPNYSSELNVNALLLGDSALYLCASSFRWKNTEAFFGQGTRLTVV.

The chain combines TRBV12-3 or TRBV12-4 with TRBJ2-1; D uncertain. This CDR3 comprises 14 residues. Trimming removed 0 bases at V and 8 bases at J, with 11 bases between. CDR3 nucleotide sequence: TGTGCCAGCAGTTTAGCCCGTTATAGGGATGAGCAGTTCTTC. This gives the protein CASSLARYRDEQFF.

This clonotype appeared a single time. One junction end disagrees with the germline gene, perhaps due to a read error. The chain joins TRBV2 to TRBJ2-7; D is ambiguous. CDR3 length: 14 residues. CDR1 is SNHLY and CDR2 is FYNNEI in the germline V gene. CDR3 region: CASGDWANSYEQYF. CDR3 in DNA: TGTGCCAGCGGTGATTGGGCTAACTCCTACGAGCAGTACTTC.

This clonotype was recorded many times. V and J are TRBV9 and TRBJ1-1; no definite D call. The CDR3 loop spans 13 amino acids. V lost 3 bases, J lost 1 base, and 7 bases lay in between. Germline CDR1 is SGDLS and CDR2 is YYNGEE. The chain's CDR3 is CASSAPPNTEAFF. CDR3 nucleotides: TGTGCCAGCAGCGCCCCCCCGAACACTGAAGCTTTCTTT.

There are a few counts of this clonotype. V gene TRBV28 combines with J gene TRBJ2-1; TRBD2 matches at 9 bases. The germline V gene has CDR1 MDHEN and CDR2 SYDVKM. The CDR3 extends over 20 amino acids. The V and J ends lost 4 bases and 10 bases, in that order; junction bases with no gene match: 26. CDR3 sequence reads: CASSSRANSGTSPVVGEQFF. The CDR3 DNA sequence: TGTGCCAGCAGTTCCAGAGCCAATTCCGGGACTAGCCCGGTGGTCGGAGAGCAGTTCTTC. The full variable domain, completed using reference TRBV28 and TRBJ2-1, is DVKVTQSSRYLVKRTGEKVFLECVQDMDHENMFWYRQDPGLGLRLIYFSYDVKMKEKGDIPEGYSVSREKKERFSLILESASTNQTSMYLCASSSRANSGTSPVVGEQFFGPGTRLTVL.